This T cell receptor (beta chain) comes out of a study of blood T cell repertoires in COVID-19. Across the study: The United States, Italy and Spain supplied acute and convalescent COVID-19 samples. PBMCs, B-cell-depleted T cells, or T cells provided the cDNA or gDNA that made up the material.

Per the original data handling: Nucleated cell counts were estimated from reference gene primer amplification. Clones were read by immunoSEQ multiplex PCR, and TCRdb kept only the in-frame ones, dropping some. V and J calls and clone size are given by that table; D and trimming were obtained from the DNA. The table has fewer than 150,000 clones, 84% seen once. Germline V gives CDR1 SGHNT, CDR2 YYREEE (reference sequence). The CDR3 consists of 16 residues. Germline trimming cut 1 base from V and 6 bases from J; bases unmatched to any gene: 7. The sequence was collected from a woman aged 35 to 49 with acute or convalescent COVID-19. Material for sequencing was peripheral blood. This chain connects TRBV5-4 to TRBJ2-2; 9 positions match TRBD2. As DNA, the CDR3 is TGTGCCAGCAGCTTGATGGTGGCGGGGGGGCCCGGGGAGCTGTTTTTT. Its protein is CASSLMVAGGPGELFF.